One sample yielded the 30 T cell receptor beta chains listed below, sequenced in a study of response to subunit inactivated influenza vaccine. TCRdb reprocessed the RT-PCR reads with MiXCR, giving one entry per CDR3 protein. The sample carries 650,000 to 700,000 distinct CDR3 sequences, about a sixth recorded once. The starting material was PBMCs from blood, obtained about 11 days after vaccination. These receptors originate from a man aged 50 to 59 who received an inactivated influenza vaccine.

The rearrangement uses TRBV20-1 and TRBJ2-7; D might be TRBD2 (7 bases). The CDR3 consists of 15 residues. Germline V gene lookup returns CDR1 DFQATT and CDR2 SNEGSKA (reference sequence). The V end was cut by 5 bases, the J end by 2 bases, with 19 bases between. The CDR3 loop reads CSAPNLAGGPYEQYF. In nucleotides, the CDR3 is TGCAGTGCTCCGAATTTAGCCGGGGGGCCCTACGAGCAGTACTTC.

The rearrangement uses TRBV4-2 and TRBJ1-6; TRBD1 is a possible D gene (5 bases). The CDR3 covers 16 residues. Trimming pared 1 base from V and 5 bases from J, leaving 12 bases between. CDR1 is LGHNA, CDR2 YNFKEQ, per germline. CDR3 nucleotides: TGTGCCAGCAGCCAAGTCGGGGCATCCGATAATTCACCCCTCCACTTT. Translation gives CASSQVGASDNSPLHF.

This clonotype was observed a few times. This rearrangement joins TRBV21-1 to TRBJ2-3; the D call TRBD2 from the table was never checked on the DNA. TRBV21-1 is a listed pseudogene. The CDR3 is 19 amino acids. The CDR3 reads CASSKGKGTSGRATDTQYF. CDR3 sequence (DNA): TGTGCCAGCAGCAAAGGAAAAGGGACTAGCGGGAGGGCCACAGATACGCAGTATTTT.

The V call is TRBV4-3, the J call TRBJ2-7, with D possibly being TRBD2 (5 bases). The CDR3 covers 16 residues. The germline V gene has CDR1 LGHNA and CDR2 YSLEER. Trimming took off 0 bases at V and 1 base at J, with 13 bases between the two ends. Written as DNA, the CDR3 is TGCGCCAGCAGCCAAGAATGGCGGGTCCGGTCCTACGAGCAGTACTTC. Protein: CASSQEWRVRSYEQYF.

The genes are TRBV27 and TRBJ2-1; 9 positions agree with TRBD2. This CDR3 is built from 14 residues. CDR1 and CDR2 (germline): MNHEY, SMNVEV (reference sequence). Trimming cost V 5 bases and J 16 bases; bases outside gene matches: 15. CDR3 region: CASSAMGLAPRIFF. Here the CDR3 DNA reads TGTGCCAGCAGTGCAATGGGACTAGCCCCCAGGATCTTCTTC.

This clonotype was seen a few times. The gene calls are TRBV24-1 and TRBJ2-1, with TRBD2 matching over 12 bases. With 7 bases clipped from V and 2 bases from J, the junction kept 2 bases outside the gene matches. This CDR3 is built from 15 residues. Looked up from germline, CDR1 is KGHDR and CDR2 is SFDVKD. The CDR3 DNA reads as TGTGCCACCAGCGCTAGCGGGGGGGCCTACAATGAGCAGTTCTTC. It specifies CATSASGGAYNEQFF.

This sequence joins TRBV4-3 and TRBJ2-1, with no clear D. Germline-derived CDR1 and CDR2 are LGHNA and YSLEER. CDR3 length: 15 amino acids. The V end lost 0 bases, the J end lost 2 bases, and 8 bases lay between the germline ends. The CDR3 here is CASSQEGQPYNEQFF. The CDR3 DNA reads as TGCGCCAGCAGCCAAGAAGGCCAGCCCTACAATGAGCAGTTCTTC.

The J gene is TRBJ2-7, the V gene TRBV10-3, with a possible D match to TRBD1 (6 bases). The CDR3 has 14 residues. The V gene's germline CDR1 is ENHRY and CDR2 SYGVKD. V was shortened by 2 bases and J by 3 bases, with 11 bases between the two germline ends. Written as DNA, the CDR3 is TGTGCCATCAGTGAGGGACAGTACGGCTACGAGCAGTACTTC. This translates into CAISEGQYGYEQYF.

This clonotype was counted between two and nine times. V gene TRBV18 combines with J gene TRBJ2-2, with D tentatively TRBD1 (5 bases). This CDR3 spans 13 amino acids. Germline V gene lookup returns CDR1 KGHSH and CDR2 LQKENI. The V end lost 2 bases, the J end lost 6 bases, and 7 bases lay between the germline ends. The CDR3 reads CASSPAGPGELFF. The CDR3 DNA is TGTGCCAGCTCACCAGCAGGGCCCGGGGAGCTGTTTTTT.

This chain connects TRBV5-6 to TRBJ2-1; tentative D call: TRBD1 (5 bases). V was trimmed by 4 bases and J by 6 bases, leaving 17 bases between them. The germline V gene encodes CDR1 SGHDT and CDR2 YYEEEE. CDR3 length: 15 residues. This chain's CDR3 is CASSPLRGWVNEQFF. CDR3 nucleotide sequence: TGTGCCAGCAGCCCTCTAAGGGGATGGGTCAATGAGCAGTTCTTC. Variable domain in full (rest from reference TRBV5-6 and TRBJ2-1): DAGVTQSPTHLIKTRGQQVTLRCSPKSGHDTVSWYQQALGQGPQFIFQYYEEEERQRGNFPDRFSGHQFPNYSSELNVNALLLGDSALYLCASSPLRGWVNEQFFGPGTRLTVL.

This chain links TRBV30 with TRBJ2-1, with 9 bases that match TRBD1. The CDR3 spans 14 residues. Trimming took 3 bases from V and 7 from J; bases not matched to a gene: 7. In germline, CDR1 is GTSNPN, CDR2 SVGIG (reference sequence). CDR3 region: CAWSVTGQGNEQFF. The DNA of the CDR3 is TGTGCCTGGAGCGTAACGGGACAGGGAAATGAGCAGTTCTTC.

The chain is built from TRBV7-6 and TRBJ2-5; 9 nucleotides align to TRBD1. Germline trimming cut 4 bases from V and 5 bases from J; bases unmatched to any gene: 8. The CDR3 loop spans 15 amino acids. Germline CDR1 and CDR2: SGHVS and FNYEAQ. The CDR3: CASSSGTGRGETQYF. CDR3 nucleotide sequence: TGTGCCAGCAGCTCCGGGACAGGGAGAGGGGAGACCCAGTACTTC.

Only a few counts were recorded for this clonotype. The gene calls are TRBV5-1 and TRBJ2-5; D is unclear. The germline CDR1 and CDR2 sequences are SGHRS and YFSETQ. V shed 5 bases and J shed 4 bases, with 12 bases lying between them. The CDR3 totals 13 residues. As DNA, the CDR3 is TGCGCCAGCAGTACCGTGCAGATAGAGACCCAGTACTTC. This sequence encodes CASSTVQIETQYF.

This clonotype was counted between two and nine times. The chain combines TRBV10-1 with TRBJ2-1; D perhaps matches TRBD1 (5 bases). Germline V lookup: CDR1 WNHNN, CDR2 SYGVQD (reference sequence). Trimming left V 8 bases short and J 4 bases short, with 21 bases between. The CDR3 spans 16 residues. The DNA for the CDR3 is TGCGCCAGCCCAAACATGACAGATAACCTTTACAATGAGCAGTTCTTC. Residues: CASPNMTDNLYNEQFF.

The J gene is TRBJ2-3, the V gene TRBV30, with D perhaps TRBD1 or TRBD2 (6 bases each). The CDR3 has 14 amino acids. Germline V gene lookup returns CDR1 GTSNPN and CDR2 SVGIG (reference sequence). Trimming left V 3 bases short and J 5 bases short, with 15 bases between. CDR3 nucleotides: TGTGCCTGGAGCCCTAAGGGGGGCAGAGATACGCAGTATTTT. It encodes CAWSPKGGRDTQYF. Complete variable domain (other parts from reference TRBV30 and TRBJ2-3): SQTIHQWPATLVQPVGSPLSLECTVEGTSNPNLYWYRQAAGRGLQLLFYSVGIGQISSEVPQNLSASRPQDRQFILSSKKLLLSDSGFYLCAWSPKGGRDTQYFGPGTRLTVL.

This clonotype was observed a few times. The chain employs TRBV16 and TRBJ2-1; D is undetermined. The CDR3 is 14 residues long. Per germline, CDR1 KGHSY and CDR2 FQNENV. V was shortened by 0 bases and J by 6 bases, with 9 bases between the two germline ends. Written as DNA, the CDR3 is TGTGCCAGCAGCCAATCGCGGCTCCTCAATGAGCAGTTCTTC. Amino acid sequence: CASSQSRLLNEQFF. The full variable domain, completed using reference TRBV16 and TRBJ2-1, is GEEVAQTPKHLVRGEGQKAKLYCAPIKGHSYVFWYQQVLKNEFKFLISFQNENVFDETGMPKERFSAKCLPNSPCSLEIQATKLEDSAVYFCASSQSRLLNEQFFGPGTRLTVL.

This clonotype was recorded at least ten times. The junction departs from the called germline gene at one end, perhaps through a read error. The rearrangement joins TRBV28 to TRBJ1-1, with D unclear. Germline values: CDR1 MDHEN, CDR2 SYDVKM. The CDR3 is 11 residues long. The CDR3: CASSFLTGAFF. CDR3 nucleotides: TGTGCCAGCAGTTTCTTAACTGGAGCTTTCTTT. The complete variable domain, with remaining parts taken from reference TRBV28 and TRBJ1-1, reads DVKVTQSSRYLVKRTGEKVFLECVQDMDHENMFWYRQDPGLGLRLIYFSYDVKMKEKGDIPEGYSVSREKKERFSLILESASTNQTSMYLCASSFLTGAFFGQGTRLTVV.

This clonotype appeared a few times. The chain carries TRBV20-1 and TRBJ2-5; D is possibly TRBD2 (6 bases). The CDR3 spans 13 residues. The V gene's germline CDR1 is DFQATT and CDR2 SNEGSKA (reference sequence). V lost 5 bases, J lost 0 bases, and 10 bases lay in between. This CDR3 reads CSAYRDYQETQYF. CDR3 nucleotides: TGCAGTGCTTACCGGGACTACCAAGAGACCCAGTACTTC.

V gene TRBV5-4 combines with J gene TRBJ2-1; 9 bases line up with TRBD2. Germline V CDR1 and CDR2: SGHNT, YYREEE (reference sequence). This CDR3 has 15 amino acids. V lost 4 bases, J lost 2 bases, and 4 bases stayed unmatched. This chain's CDR3 is CASSTAGGPYNEQFF. The CDR3 DNA is TGTGCCAGCAGCACGGCGGGAGGGCCCTACAATGAGCAGTTCTTC.

This chain uses TRBV5-1 with TRBJ2-1; the match to TRBD2 covers 7 bases. Germline V gene data show CDR1 as SGHRS and CDR2 as YFSETQ. The CDR3 loop spans 16 amino acids. J gave up 0 bases and V 4 bases, and 7 bases lay outside the gene matches. CDR3 DNA sequence: TGCGCCAGCAGCCAGGGAGGGATACACTCCTACAATGAGCAGTTCTTC. It is translated as CASSQGGIHSYNEQFF.

This clonotype was counted ten times or more. The chain employs TRBV11-1 and TRBJ2-6; 15 bases match TRBD2. V was pared by 5 bases and J by 0 bases, with 8 bases of the junction left unmatched. CDR1 SGHAT and CDR2 FQDESV come from the germline V gene (reference sequence). The CDR3 totals 20 residues. The CDR3 nucleotides read TGTGCCAGCAGCACTGGACTAGCGGGAGGGCCAGGCTCTGGGGCCAACGTCCTGACTTTC. It codes for CASSTGLAGGPGSGANVLTF.

With regard to this clonotype: This may arise from a read error, as a much more abundant clone is one base away. The gene calls are TRBV5-1 and TRBJ1-1; the D gene is possibly TRBD1 (5 bases). This CDR3 region has 15 residues. In germline, CDR1 is SGHRS, CDR2 YFSETQ. CDR3 sequence (DNA): TGCGGCAGCAGCTTGGGGGTCGACAGTTACACTGAAGCTTTCTTT. This encodes CGSSLGVDSYTEAFF.

This clonotype was observed a few times. The rearrangement joins TRBV20-1 to TRBJ2-1; possibly TRBD1 or TRBD2 for D (5 bases each). Germline V gene data show CDR1 as DFQATT and CDR2 as SNEGSKA (reference sequence). The V end lost 3 bases, the J end lost 5 bases, and 17 bases lay between the germline ends. This CDR3 has 15 amino acids. The CDR3 bases are TGCAGTGCTAGCCGGTGGGACCCTCCCAACAATGAGCAGTTCTTC. This gives the protein CSASRWDPPNNEQFF.

This clonotype was observed a few times. This chain connects TRBV20-1 to TRBJ2-5; 8 bases are shared with TRBD2. This CDR3 is 13 amino acids long. Losses at the gene ends were 5 bases for V and 5 bases for J; bases not matched to a gene: 7. Per the germline V gene, CDR1 is DFQATT and CDR2 is SNEGSKA (reference sequence). CDR3: CSAPGGARETQYF. CDR3 bases: TGCAGTGCTCCCGGGGGGGCCAGGGAGACCCAGTACTTC.

This clonotype was recorded a few times. The rearrangement uses TRBV6-1 and TRBJ1-5; no reliable D call. Germline V CDR1 and CDR2: MNHNS, SASEGT. Trimming took off 0 bases at V and 9 bases at J, with 12 bases between the two ends. This CDR3 has 14 amino acids. The CDR3 DNA sequence: TGTGCCAGCAGTGAAGCATCCGGGTTTCGGCCCCAGCATTTT. Amino acids: CASSEASGFRPQHF.

This clonotype was observed a few times. The rearrangement uses TRBV5-1 and TRBJ2-7; D may be TRBD1 (5 bases). Trimming cost V 0 bases and J 5 bases, with 12 bases left between them. CDR3 length: 14 residues. CDR1 is SGHRS, CDR2 YFSETQ, per germline. The CDR3 spells CASSLASGSNEQYF. CDR3 nucleotides: TGCGCCAGCAGCTTGGCCTCAGGGTCTAACGAGCAGTACTTC.

This clonotype appeared a few times. The chain is built from TRBV7-9 and TRBJ2-7; TRBD1 might be the D (6 bases). Germline CDR1 reads SEHNR; CDR2 reads FQNEAQ (reference sequence). With 7 bases removed from V and 3 bases from J, the gap between germline ends came to 10 bases. The CDR3 consists of 12 residues. The CDR3 nucleotides are TGTGCCAGCAAAAGAGGGGGCTACGAGCAGTACTTC. It specifies CASKRGGYEQYF.

This chain uses TRBV12-3 or TRBV12-4 with TRBJ1-5; D is ambiguous. CDR3 length: 12 amino acids. V was shortened by 4 bases and J by 9 bases, with 10 bases between the two germline ends. The CDR3 DNA sequence: TGTGCCAGCAGTTACGGCCCCAGGCCCCAGCATTTT. This codes for CASSYGPRPQHF.

The CDR3, as DNA: TGTGCCAGCAGTTTATACCGGGATCGGGGCACAGATACGCAGTATTTT. Translated: CASSLYRDRGTDTQYF. The chain uses TRBV12-3 or TRBV12-4 and TRBJ2-3; a possible D gene is TRBD2 (5 bases). The CDR3 totals 16 residues. The V end was cut by 2 bases, the J end by 1 base, with 13 bases between.

V usage is TRBV12-3 or TRBV12-4 and J usage is TRBJ2-7; TRBD2 is a possible D gene (7 bases). V was pared by 6 bases and J by 7 bases, with 28 bases between. There are 17 residues in the CDR3. CDR3 DNA: TGTGCCAGCAGGGCTACGGGGGGCGCGTATAATACGGGGGAGCAGTACTTC. It specifies CASRATGGAYNTGEQYF.